These 6 T cell receptor beta chains came from one sample sequenced in a study of T-cell reconstitution after alpha-beta-depleted transplantation in children. Preparation of the TCRbeta library involved a method that used unique molecular identifiers. MiXCR, run by TCRdb on the PCR reads, gives a single entry per CDR3 protein. The sample includes fewer than 550,000 distinct CDR3 sequences, about an eighth seen only once; the top ten take 13% to 15%. The sequencing used PBMCs, mostly from graft donor cells, collected 180 days after TCRalphabeta/CD19-depleted stem cell transplant. The receptors derive from a female patient between 2 and 15 years old who had a stem cell transplant for aplastic anemia, so the T cells may come from the graft donor.

In its sample, this clonotype was seen many times. This chain uses TRBV12-3 or TRBV12-4 with TRBJ2-1; D assignment may be TRBD1 or TRBD2 (5 bases each). The V end was cut by 3 bases, the J end by 9 bases, with 9 bases between. The CDR3 has 12 amino acids. The CDR3 loop is CASSFGDGEQFF. Here the CDR3 DNA reads TGTGCCAGCAGTTTTGGGGACGGTGAGCAGTTCTTC.

The chain combines TRBV4-3 with TRBJ1-6, with a tentative D call TRBD1 (6 bases). The CDR3 spans 14 residues. The V gene lost 3 bases and the J gene lost 6 bases, with 9 bases spanning the gap. Germline V gene sequence: CDR1 LGHNA, CDR2 YSLEER. DNA for the CDR3: TGCGCCAGCAGCCAGTCAGGGGCTAATTCACCCCTCCACTTT. Translating gives CASSQSGANSPLHF.

The J gene is TRBJ2-3, the V gene TRBV28; 7 bases map to TRBD2. The CDR3 is 14 residues long. From germline, CDR1 is MDHEN and CDR2 SYDVKM. With V trimmed by 6 bases and J by 3 bases, 6 bases remained unmatched. CDR3 residues: CASSPGTKTDTQYF. The DNA for the CDR3 is TGTGCCAGCAGCCCTGGGACTAAGACAGATACGCAGTATTTT.

V is TRBV18 and J is TRBJ2-1; 8 bases align to TRBD2. There are 16 residues in the CDR3. Germline values: CDR1 KGHSH, CDR2 LQKENI. V lost 3 bases to trimming and J lost 2 bases; unmatched junction nucleotides: 6. CDR3 amino acids: CASSPAAGGAYNEQFF. In nucleotides, the CDR3 is TGTGCCAGCTCACCGGCGGCGGGAGGAGCCTACAATGAGCAGTTCTTC.

This clonotype was seen ten or more times. This chain uses TRBV7-8 with TRBJ1-3; D not resolved. V lost 0 bases, J lost 2 bases, and 5 bases lay in between. This CDR3 has 14 amino acids. Germline V gives CDR1 SGHVS, CDR2 FQNEAQ. The DNA for the CDR3 is TGTGCCAGCAGCTTAGCGTGGACTGGAAACACCATATATTTT. This encodes CASSLAWTGNTIYF.

This clonotype was seen many times. The genes are TRBV10-3 and TRBJ2-3; the match to TRBD2 covers 7 bases. Germline-derived CDR1 and CDR2 are ENHRY and SYGVKD. This CDR3 region has 14 residues. Trimming took 3 bases from V and 6 from J; bases not matched to a gene: 6. CDR3 sequence reads: CAISDPTSPDTQYF. The CDR3 coding sequence is TGTGCCATCAGTGACCCGACTAGCCCCGATACGCAGTATTTT.